This paragraph reports one T cell receptor beta chain. The data stem from a study of T cells in tumors after PD-1 blockade. TCRdb keeps only in-frame clones here, not all; method: immunoSEQ multiplex PCR. The sample has approximately 12,000 clones, 60% to 80% seen once; the top ten hold 15% to 20%. Per germline, CDR1 SGHDT and CDR2 YYEEEE. CDR3 size: 14 residues. V lost 6 bases, J lost 4 bases, and 8 bases stayed unmatched. The specimen comprised tumor tissue, sampled before anti-PD-1 treatment. The TCR comes from a human donor with basal cell carcinoma. The chain joins TRBV5-6 to TRBJ1-2; 8 bases map to TRBD1. The DNA of the CDR3 is TGTGCCAGCACTCGGACAGGGTATCGCTATGGCTACACCTTC. Translated, it gives CASTRTGYRYGYTF.